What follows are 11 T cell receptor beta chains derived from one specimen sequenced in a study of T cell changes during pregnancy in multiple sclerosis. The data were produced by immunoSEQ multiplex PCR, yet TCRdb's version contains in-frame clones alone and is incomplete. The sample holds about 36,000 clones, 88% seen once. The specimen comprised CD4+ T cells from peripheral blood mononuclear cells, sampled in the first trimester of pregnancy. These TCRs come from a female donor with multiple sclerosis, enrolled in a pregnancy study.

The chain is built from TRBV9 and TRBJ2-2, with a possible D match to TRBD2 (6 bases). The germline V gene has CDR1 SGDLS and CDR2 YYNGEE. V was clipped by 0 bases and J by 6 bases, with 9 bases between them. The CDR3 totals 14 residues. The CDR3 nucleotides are TGTGCCAGCAGCGTAGAGGCGGGACCCGGGGAGCTGTTTTTT. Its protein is CASSVEAGPGELFF.

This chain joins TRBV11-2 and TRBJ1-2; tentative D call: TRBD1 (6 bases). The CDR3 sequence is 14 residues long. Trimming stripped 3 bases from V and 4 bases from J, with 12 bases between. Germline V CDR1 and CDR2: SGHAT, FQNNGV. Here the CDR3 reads CASSLGGDIYGYTF. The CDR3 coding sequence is TGTGCCAGCAGCTTGGGAGGGGACATCTATGGCTACACCTTC.

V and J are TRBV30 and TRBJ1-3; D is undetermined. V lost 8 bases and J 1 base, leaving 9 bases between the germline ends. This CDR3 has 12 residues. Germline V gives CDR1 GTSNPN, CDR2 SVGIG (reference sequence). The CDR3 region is CAASGSGNTIYF. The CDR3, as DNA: TGTGCCGCCTCGGGGTCTGGAAACACCATATATTTT.

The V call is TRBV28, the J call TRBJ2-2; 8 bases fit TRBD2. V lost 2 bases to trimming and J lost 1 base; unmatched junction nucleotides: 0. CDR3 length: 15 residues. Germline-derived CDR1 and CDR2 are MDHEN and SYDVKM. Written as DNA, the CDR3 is TGTGCCAGCAGTTTAGGGACTAGGAACACCGGGGAGCTGTTTTTT. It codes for CASSLGTRNTGELFF.

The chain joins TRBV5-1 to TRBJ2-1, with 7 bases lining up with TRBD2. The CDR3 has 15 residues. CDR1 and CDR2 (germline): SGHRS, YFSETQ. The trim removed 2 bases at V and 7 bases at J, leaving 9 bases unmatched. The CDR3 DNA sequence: TGCGCCAGCAGCTTTCAGCGGGGATCCAGGAATGAGCAGTTCTTC. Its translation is CASSFQRGSRNEQFF.

The CDR3 reads CASSSRALRGEQFF. CDR3 in DNA: TGTGCCAGCAGCTCACGGGCTCTCCGGGGTGAGCAGTTCTTC. The chain carries TRBV5-4 and TRBJ2-1, with D possibly being TRBD2 (5 bases). V lost 3 bases and J lost 9, with 16 bases in between. Germline CDR1 is SGHNT and CDR2 is YYREEE (reference sequence). The CDR3 spans 14 residues.

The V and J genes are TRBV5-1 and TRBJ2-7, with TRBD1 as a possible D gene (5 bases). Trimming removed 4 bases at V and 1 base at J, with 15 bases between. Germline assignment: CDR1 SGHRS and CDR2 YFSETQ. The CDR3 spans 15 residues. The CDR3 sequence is CASSRGPGISYEQYF. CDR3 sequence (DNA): TGCGCCAGCAGCCGAGGACCAGGGATTTCCTACGAGCAGTACTTC.

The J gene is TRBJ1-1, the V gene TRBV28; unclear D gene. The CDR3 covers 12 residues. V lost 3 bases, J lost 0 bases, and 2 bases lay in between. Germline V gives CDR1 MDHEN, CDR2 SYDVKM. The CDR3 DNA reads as TGTGCCAGCAGTTTCGTGAACACTGAAGCTTTCTTT. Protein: CASSFVNTEAFF.

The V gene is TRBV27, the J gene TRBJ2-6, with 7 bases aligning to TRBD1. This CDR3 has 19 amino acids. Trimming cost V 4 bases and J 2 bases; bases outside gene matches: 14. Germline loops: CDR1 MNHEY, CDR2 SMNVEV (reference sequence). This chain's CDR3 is CASSWLRTGRGTGANVLTF. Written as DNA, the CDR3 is TGTGCCAGCAGTTGGTTGCGGACAGGCCGAGGGACTGGGGCCAACGTCCTGACTTTC.

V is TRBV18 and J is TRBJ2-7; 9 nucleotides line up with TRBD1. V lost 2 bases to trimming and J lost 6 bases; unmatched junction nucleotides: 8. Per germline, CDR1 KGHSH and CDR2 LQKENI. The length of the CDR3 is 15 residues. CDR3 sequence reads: CASSPKGQGSGEQYF. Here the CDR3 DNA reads TGTGCCAGCTCACCAAAGGGACAGGGAAGCGGCGAGCAGTACTTC.

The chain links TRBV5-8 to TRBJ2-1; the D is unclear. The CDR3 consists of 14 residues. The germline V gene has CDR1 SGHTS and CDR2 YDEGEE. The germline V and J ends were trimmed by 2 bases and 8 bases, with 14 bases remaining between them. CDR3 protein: CASSFSPRIYEQFF. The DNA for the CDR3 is TGTGCCAGCAGCTTTAGCCCCCGGATCTATGAGCAGTTCTTC.